Below, 10 T cell receptor beta chains from the same sample are listed, as sequenced in a study of T cells in tuberculosis. The method was immunoSEQ multiplex PCR; TCRdb's version includes in-frame clones alone and lacks a portion of them. The data show about 43,000 clones, with roughly 94% seen just once and about 1.8% held by the top ten. The sequenced material came from PBMCs. The source of these receptors is a donor aged 10 to 29 with latent tuberculosis or without tuberculosis infection. Some clones in this sample may be carry-over from other donors' samples.

The chain has TRBV7-9 and TRBJ2-4, with no clear D. Deletions cut 1 base from V and 8 bases from J, with 18 bases between. The CDR3 loop spans 16 amino acids. CDR1 is SEHNR, CDR2 FQNEAQ, per germline (reference sequence). CDR3 bases: TGTGCCAGCAGCTTAGTGCTAAACTCGGGTTTAGACATTCAGTACTTC. Translated: CASSLVLNSGLDIQYF.

J is TRBJ2-5 and V is TRBV19; TRBD2 matches at 12 bases. The V gene's germline CDR1 is LNHDA and CDR2 SQIVND (reference sequence). The junction had 2 bases not matched to a gene; V was cut back by 3 bases and J by 3 bases. The CDR3 spans 15 residues. CDR3 nucleotides: TGTGCCAGTAGTATCCTAGCGGGAGGGAAAGAGACCCAGTACTTC. Translated, it gives CASSILAGGKETQYF.

The genes are TRBV5-1 and TRBJ2-6; the D is unclear. With 4 bases removed from V and 0 bases from J, the gap between germline ends came to 11 bases. This CDR3 is 16 amino acids long. From germline, CDR1 is SGHRS and CDR2 YFSETQ. The CDR3 region has the DNA TGCGCCAGCAGCCCCGCAGGTGTCTCTGGGGCCAACGTCCTGACTTTC. It specifies CASSPAGVSGANVLTF. The full variable domain, its missing parts supplied by reference TRBV5-1 and TRBJ2-6, is KAGVTQTPRYLIKTRGQQVTLSCSPISGHRSVSWYQQTPGQGLQFLFEYFSETQRNKGNFPGRFSGRQFSNSRSEMNVSTLELGDSALYLCASSPAGVSGANVLTFGAGSRLTVL.

The CDR3: CASSQEWKGVEAFF. DNA of the CDR3: TGCGCCAGCAGCCAAGAGTGGAAAGGGGTTGAAGCTTTCTTT. This chain uses TRBV4-1 with TRBJ1-1; D may be TRBD1 (5 bases). Germline assignment: CDR1 MGHRA and CDR2 YSYEKL. V was trimmed by 0 bases and J by 7 bases, leaving 12 bases between them. This CDR3 is built from 14 residues.

The rearrangement uses TRBV30 and TRBJ2-7, with 10 bases aligning to TRBD1. The V segment lost 2 bases and the J segment 6 bases; nucleotides outside the gene matches: 10. Germline assignment: CDR1 GTSNPN and CDR2 SVGIG (reference sequence). There are 15 residues in the CDR3. The CDR3 loop reads CAWSRGRTGGSEQYF. CDR3 in DNA: TGTGCCTGGAGTAGGGGGCGGACAGGGGGATCCGAGCAGTACTTC.

This clone occurred once. This chain connects TRBV6-1 to TRBJ2-1; TRBD2 agrees at 7 bases. The trim removed 6 bases at V and 3 bases at J, leaving 5 bases unmatched. CDR1 is MNHNS, CDR2 SASEGT, per germline. The CDR3 loop spans 14 amino acids. The CDR3 coding sequence is TGTGCCAGCAGGGGGGGGGTATTCTACAATGAGCAGTTCTTC. Its translation: CASRGGVFYNEQFF.

This chain connects TRBV21-1 to TRBJ2-7; no check of the table's D call, TRBD2, against the DNA was made. TRBV21-1 is a documented pseudogene. The CDR3 has 12 amino acids. The CDR3 is CASSPRPQGGGF. CDR3 coding DNA: TGTGCCAGCAGCCCCCGACCGCAGGGAGGTGGCTTC.

The V and J genes are TRBV7-2 and TRBJ1-4; 8 nucleotides match TRBD1. CDR3 length: 14 amino acids. Germline CDR1 SGHTA, CDR2 FQGNSA. Germline trimming cut 7 bases from V and 7 bases from J; bases unmatched to any gene: 8. CDR3 in amino acids: CASTVTGVGEKLFF. The DNA of the CDR3 is TGTGCCAGCACCGTGACAGGGGTGGGTGAAAAACTGTTTTTT.

This clone was seen more than once but under ten times. This chain joins TRBV7-2 and TRBJ2-7; 10 bases align to TRBD2. The germline gives CDR1 SGHTA, CDR2 FQGNSA. J lost 6 bases, V lost 1 base, and 9 bases had no gene match. CDR3 length: 16 residues. The CDR3 reads CASSLGPSGSGGEQYF. DNA for the CDR3: TGTGCCAGCAGCTTAGGGCCTAGCGGGAGTGGAGGCGAGCAGTACTTC.

This clone was observed a single time. The rearrangement links TRBV18 to TRBJ2-1, with TRBD2 as a possible D gene (5 bases). With 5 bases removed from V and 3 bases from J, the gap between germline ends came to 17 bases. The CDR3 contains 16 residues. The germline gives CDR1 KGHSH, CDR2 LQKENI. CDR3 sequence: CASSGSSPLRYNEQFF. The CDR3 DNA follows: TGTGCCAGCTCAGGGAGCTCCCCGCTCCGCTACAATGAGCAGTTCTTC.